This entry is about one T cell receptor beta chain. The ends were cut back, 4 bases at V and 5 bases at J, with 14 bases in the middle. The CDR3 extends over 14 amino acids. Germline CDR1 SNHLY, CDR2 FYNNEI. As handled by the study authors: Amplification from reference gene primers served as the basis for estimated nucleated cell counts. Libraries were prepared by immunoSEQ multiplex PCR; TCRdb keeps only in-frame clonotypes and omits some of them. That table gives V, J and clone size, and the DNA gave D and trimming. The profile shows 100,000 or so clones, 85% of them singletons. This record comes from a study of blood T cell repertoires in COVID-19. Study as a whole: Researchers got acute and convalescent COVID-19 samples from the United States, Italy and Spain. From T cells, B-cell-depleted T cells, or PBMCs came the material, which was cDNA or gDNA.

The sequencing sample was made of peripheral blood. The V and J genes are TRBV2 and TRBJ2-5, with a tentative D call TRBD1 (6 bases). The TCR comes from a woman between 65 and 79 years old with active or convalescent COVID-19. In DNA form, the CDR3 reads TGTGCCAGCAGTGGGGGGACAAGAAGGGAGACCCAGTACTTC. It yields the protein CASSGGTRRETQYF.